These 13 T cell receptor beta chains came from one sample sequenced in a study of Ad26.COV2.S vaccination and SARS-CoV-2 variants. Treatment meaning: some 20 received Ad26.COV2.S at low or high dose, single or two shots; about 5 received placebo; per-sample allocation not given. Collection of the samples took place on day 63 after the first injection of vaccine or placebo. Repertoires were generated with immunoSEQ multiplex PCR, while TCRdb's copy carries only in-frame clones and drops some. The sample lists roughly 420,000 clones; roughly 89% were seen once. Specimen: peripheral blood, collected in a trial of Ad26.COV2.S vaccine versus placebo. Receptor source: a person aged 18-60 years who received the Ad26.COV2.S COVID-19 vaccine or a placebo.

The rearrangement uses TRBV27 and TRBJ2-5; D is unresolved. Trimming left V 0 bases short and J 5 bases short, with 19 bases between. CDR1 is MNHEY, CDR2 SMNVEV, per germline (reference sequence). CDR3 size: 17 residues. CDR3 nucleotide sequence: TGTGCCAGCAGTTTATCGAAGCCCATACGGGCGAGGGAGACCCAGTACTTC. The encoded protein is CASSLSKPIRARETQYF.

The genes are TRBV27 and TRBJ1-4; D gene unclear. Germline CDR1 and CDR2: MNHEY and SMNVEV (reference sequence). The CDR3 totals 14 residues. V lost 2 bases to trimming and J lost 8 bases, with 12 bases between them. CDR3 loop: CASSLGGRREKLFF. The CDR3 region has the DNA TGTGCCAGCAGTTTAGGAGGGAGAAGGGAAAAACTGTTTTTT.

This clone was recorded once. This rearrangement joins TRBV2 to TRBJ1-2; D remains ambiguous. This CDR3 is 14 amino acids long. Germline V CDR1 and CDR2: SNHLY, FYNNEI. The germline V and J ends were trimmed by 6 bases and 0 bases, with 11 bases remaining between them. The CDR3 DNA follows: TGTGCCAGCAGAAAAGAACAAGCTAACTATGGCTACACCTTC. Residues: CASRKEQANYGYTF. Full variable domain (remainder filled in from reference TRBV2 and TRBJ1-2): EPEVTQTPSHQVTQMGQEVILRCVPISNHLYFYWYRQILGQKVEFLVSFYNNEISEKSEIFDDQFSVERPDGSNFTLKIRSTKLEDSAMYFCASRKEQANYGYTFGSGTRLTVV.

J is TRBJ1-6 and V is TRBV5-1, with a possible D match to TRBD1 (5 bases). V was pared by 3 bases and J by 9 bases, with 16 bases between. The CDR3 spans 15 residues. Per the germline V gene, CDR1 is SGHRS and CDR2 is YFSETQ. The CDR3 region has the DNA TGCGCCAGCAGCTACCGGGACGCCCTCGGTTCACCCCTCCACTTT. Translated: CASSYRDALGSPLHF.

This clone was seen just once. This rearrangement joins TRBV2 to TRBJ1-2, with D maybe TRBD1 (5 bases). Deletions cut 3 bases from V and 4 bases from J, with 12 bases between. CDR3 size: 14 residues. From germline, CDR1 is SNHLY and CDR2 FYNNEI. CDR3 residues: CASSEGPTGYGYTF. The CDR3 DNA follows: TGTGCCAGCAGTGAGGGGCCGACCGGCTATGGCTACACCTTC.

The DNA of the CDR3 is TGTGCCAGCAGCTTTAAGGGGATAGGCACAGATACGCAGTATTTT. Translation gives CASSFKGIGTDTQYF. This chain joins TRBV7-2 and TRBJ2-3; maybe TRBD1 (5 bases). The CDR3 extends over 15 amino acids. Germline values: CDR1 SGHTA, CDR2 FQGNSA. Trimming took 3 bases from V and 1 from J, leaving 11 bases between them. The variable domain in full, with the rest retrieved from reference TRBV7-2 and TRBJ2-3, is GAGVSQSPSNKVTEKGKDVELRCDPISGHTALYWYRQSLGQGLEFLIYFQGNSAPDKSGLPSDRFSAERTGGSVSTLTIQRTQQEDSAVYLCASSFKGIGTDTQYFGPGTRLTVL.

This chain links TRBV10-3 with TRBJ2-7; 11 bases fit TRBD1. The CDR3 contains 14 residues. V was pared by 8 bases and J by 7 bases, with 10 bases of the junction left unmatched. The germline V gene encodes CDR1 ENHRY and CDR2 SYGVKD. CDR3 bases: TGTGCCATCGGGCAGGGACAGGGGGTGCGGGAGCAGTACGTC. Encoded protein: CAIGQGQGVREQYV.

This chain uses TRBV27 with TRBJ1-1; weak D call: TRBD1 (5 bases). Germline V gene lookup returns CDR1 MNHEY and CDR2 SMNVEV (reference sequence). V dropped 2 bases and J dropped 3 bases, with 13 bases sitting between them. CDR3 size: 15 residues. CDR3 residues: CASSLRQGRYTEAFF. CDR3 in DNA: TGTGCCAGCAGTTTAAGGCAGGGTAGATACACTGAAGCTTTCTTT.

The chain combines TRBV10-3 with TRBJ2-3, with TRBD2 matching 8 bases. Per the germline V gene, CDR1 is ENHRY and CDR2 is SYGVKD. This CDR3 region has 16 residues. The V and J ends lost 0 bases and 0 bases, in that order; junction bases with no gene match: 2. The CDR3 reads CAISESPSGSTDTQYF. CDR3 in DNA: TGTGCCATCAGTGAGTCGCCTAGCGGGAGCACAGATACGCAGTATTTT.

The chain links TRBV6-5 to TRBJ1-5; TRBD1 is a possible D gene (5 bases). CDR1 and CDR2 from the germline V gene are MNHEY and SVGAGI. The CDR3 totals 15 residues. V gave up 6 bases and J gave up 9 bases, with 21 bases separating them. This CDR3 reads CASRIGRDSRGPQHF. The CDR3 DNA reads TGTGCCAGCAGGATTGGGCGGGACTCTCGGGGGCCCCAGCATTTT.

J is TRBJ2-1 and V is TRBV5-6, with TRBD2 matching 8 bases. CDR3 length: 13 amino acids. Germline values: CDR1 SGHDT, CDR2 YYEEEE. The V and J ends lost 3 bases and 8 bases, in that order; junction bases with no gene match: 4. The CDR3 protein is CASSWGLVDEQFF. The CDR3 DNA sequence: TGTGCCAGCAGCTGGGGACTAGTCGATGAGCAGTTCTTC.

Remarks on this clone: The same CDR3 arises from other DNA sequences in this sample as well. The rearrangement joins TRBV7-2 to TRBJ2-2; 10 bases agree with TRBD2. The CDR3 runs to 16 residues. After removal of 5 bases from V and 2 bases from J, the junction contained 5 bases not matched to a gene. The germline V gene has CDR1 SGHTA and CDR2 FQGNSA. In DNA, the CDR3 is TGTGCCAGCAGCCCGCGGACTAGCGGCAACACCGGGGAGCTGTTTTTT. Amino acids: CASSPRTSGNTGELFF.

This chain links TRBV5-1 with TRBJ1-4, with no clear D. Per the germline V gene, CDR1 is SGHRS and CDR2 is YFSETQ. This CDR3 is built from 14 residues. The germline V and J ends were trimmed by 1 base and 4 bases, with 8 bases remaining between them. The CDR3 bases are TGCGCCAGCAGCTTGCTGGGAGTTAATGAAAAACTGTTTTTT. Protein: CASSLLGVNEKLFF. Complete variable domain (other parts from reference TRBV5-1 and TRBJ1-4): KAGVTQTPRYLIKTRGQQVTLSCSPISGHRSVSWYQQTPGQGLQFLFEYFSETQRNKGNFPGRFSGRQFSNSRSEMNVSTLELGDSALYLCASSLLGVNEKLFFGSGTQLSVL.